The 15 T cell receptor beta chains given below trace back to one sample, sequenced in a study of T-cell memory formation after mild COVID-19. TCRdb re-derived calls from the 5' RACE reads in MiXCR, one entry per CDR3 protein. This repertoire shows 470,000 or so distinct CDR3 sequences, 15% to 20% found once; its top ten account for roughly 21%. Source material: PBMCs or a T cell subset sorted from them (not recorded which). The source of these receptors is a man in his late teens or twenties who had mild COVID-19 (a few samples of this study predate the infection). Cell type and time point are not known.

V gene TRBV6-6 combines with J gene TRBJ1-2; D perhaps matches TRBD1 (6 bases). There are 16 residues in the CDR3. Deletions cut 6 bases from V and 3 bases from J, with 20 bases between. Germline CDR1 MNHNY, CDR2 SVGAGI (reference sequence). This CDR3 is CASRGGGIELDYGYTF. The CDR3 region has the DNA TGTGCCAGCAGGGGAGGGGGGATTGAGCTAGACTATGGCTACACCTTC.

The CDR3 loop reads CASRQRRINTGELFF. For the CDR3, the DNA is TGTGCCAGCAGACAGCGACGGATTAACACCGGGGAGCTGTTTTTT. The chain uses TRBV12-3 or TRBV12-4 and TRBJ2-2, with D unresolved. This CDR3 region has 15 residues. Trimming took 6 bases from V and 2 from J, leaving 13 bases between them.

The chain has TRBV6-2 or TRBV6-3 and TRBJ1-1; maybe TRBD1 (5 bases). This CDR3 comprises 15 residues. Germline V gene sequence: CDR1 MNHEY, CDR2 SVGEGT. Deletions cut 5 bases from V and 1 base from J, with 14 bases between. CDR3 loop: CASSQNSDRNTEAFF. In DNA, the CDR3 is TGTGCCAGCAGTCAAAACAGCGACAGGAACACTGAAGCTTTCTTT.

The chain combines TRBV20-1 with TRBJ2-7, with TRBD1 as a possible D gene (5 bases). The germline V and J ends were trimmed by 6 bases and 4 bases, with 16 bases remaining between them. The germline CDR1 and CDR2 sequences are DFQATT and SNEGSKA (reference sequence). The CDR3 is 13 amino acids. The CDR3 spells CSAPGHGAYEQYV. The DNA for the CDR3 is TGCAGTGCCCCCGGACATGGGGCGTACGAGCAGTACGTC.

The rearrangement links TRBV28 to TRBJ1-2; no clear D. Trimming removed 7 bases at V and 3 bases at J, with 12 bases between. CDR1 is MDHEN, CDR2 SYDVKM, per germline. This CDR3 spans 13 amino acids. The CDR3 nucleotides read TGTGCCAGCATAGGTACAGAAGACTATGGCTACACCTTC. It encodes CASIGTEDYGYTF.

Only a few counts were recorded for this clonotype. CDR3 coding DNA: TGTGCCAGCAGTGAGTCAAAGACAGGCTTGTGGGGAGAGACCCAGTACTTC. It specifies CASSESKTGLWGETQYF. The chain is built from TRBV6-1 and TRBJ2-5; weak D call: TRBD1 (6 bases). CDR1 MNHNS and CDR2 SASEGT come from the germline V gene. This CDR3 contains 17 residues. Trimming took 3 bases from V and 4 from J, leaving 21 bases between them.

The CDR3 DNA is TGTGCCAGCAGCTTGGTTACGACAGGGACTGGAAACACCATATATTTT. It translates to CASSLVTTGTGNTIYF. The chain uses TRBV5-6 and TRBJ1-3, with 7 nucleotides matching TRBD1. Germline CDR1 reads SGHDT; CDR2 reads YYEEEE. This CDR3 spans 16 amino acids. Trimming cost V 0 bases and J 2 bases; bases outside gene matches: 5.

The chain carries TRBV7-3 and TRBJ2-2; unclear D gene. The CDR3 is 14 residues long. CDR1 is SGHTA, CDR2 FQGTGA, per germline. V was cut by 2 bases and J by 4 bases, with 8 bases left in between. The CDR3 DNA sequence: TGTGCCAGCAGCTTATCCAGAGCCACCGGGGAGCTGTTTTTT. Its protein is CASSLSRATGELFF.

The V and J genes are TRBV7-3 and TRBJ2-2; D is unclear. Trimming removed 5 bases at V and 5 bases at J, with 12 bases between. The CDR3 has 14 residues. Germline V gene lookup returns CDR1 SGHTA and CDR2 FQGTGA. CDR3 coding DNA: TGTGCCAGCAGCCCGGGTTCTTGGACCGGGGAGCTGTTTTTT. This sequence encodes CASSPGSWTGELFF.

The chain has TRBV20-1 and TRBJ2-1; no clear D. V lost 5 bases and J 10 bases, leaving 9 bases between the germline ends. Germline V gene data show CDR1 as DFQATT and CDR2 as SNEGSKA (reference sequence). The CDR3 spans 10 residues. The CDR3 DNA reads TGCAGTGCTCCCCTCGTGGAGCAGTTCTTC. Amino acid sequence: CSAPLVEQFF.

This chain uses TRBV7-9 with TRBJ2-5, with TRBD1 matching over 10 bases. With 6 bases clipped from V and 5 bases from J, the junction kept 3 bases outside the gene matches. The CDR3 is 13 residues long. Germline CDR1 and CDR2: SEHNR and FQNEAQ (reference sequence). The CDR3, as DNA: TGTGCCAGCAGGGGACAGGGGACGGAGACCCAGTACTTC. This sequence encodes CASRGQGTETQYF.

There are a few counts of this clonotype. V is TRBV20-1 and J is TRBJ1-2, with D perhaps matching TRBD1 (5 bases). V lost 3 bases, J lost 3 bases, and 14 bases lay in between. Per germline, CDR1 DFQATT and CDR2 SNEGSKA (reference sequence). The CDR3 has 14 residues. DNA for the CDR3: TGCAGTGCTAGTCCTCCCGGGGGGTACTATGGCTACACCTTC. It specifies CSASPPGGYYGYTF.

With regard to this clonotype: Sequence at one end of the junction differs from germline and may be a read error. Written as DNA, the CDR3 is TGTGCCAGCAGCCTAGACGAGTCGGCAGATACGCAGTATTTT. This codes for CASSLDESADTQYF. The chain joins TRBV11-2 to TRBJ2-3; D unresolved. CDR1 and CDR2 from the germline V gene are SGHAT and FQNNGV. The CDR3 has 14 residues.

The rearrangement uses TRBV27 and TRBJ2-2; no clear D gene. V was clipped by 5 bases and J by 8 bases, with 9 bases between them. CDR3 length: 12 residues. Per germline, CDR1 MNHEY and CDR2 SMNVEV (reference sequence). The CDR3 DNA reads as TGTGCCAGCAGTGACCCCGCAGGGGAGCTGTTTTTT. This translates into CASSDPAGELFF.

The CDR3 DNA follows: TGTGCCAGCAGTTTCAAGACAGGGGTGACCGGGGAGCTGTTTTTT. Protein product: CASSFKTGVTGELFF. The V gene is TRBV12-3 or TRBV12-4, the J gene TRBJ2-2; 8 positions agree with TRBD1. The CDR3 is 15 amino acids. V lost 3 bases to trimming and J lost 5 bases; unmatched junction nucleotides: 5.